This entry is about one T cell receptor (beta chain). The TCR beta repertoire was assessed by survey-level immunoSEQ sequencing. The assay was immunoSEQ multiplex PCR, and TCRdb's table has in-frame clones only and misses some. The table shows around 54,000 clones, with 85% to 95% occurring only once. The CDR3 length is 16 residues. Germline V gives CDR1 SGHRS, CDR2 YFSETQ. The junction had 7 bases not matched to a gene; V was cut back by 0 bases and J by 4 bases. The sample consisted of PBMCs. The TCR sequence derives from a man between 40 and 49 years old with rheumatoid arthritis. The chain is built from TRBV5-1 and TRBJ2-7; the match to TRBD1 covers 10 bases. CDR3 DNA: TGCGCCAGCAGCTTGGCCGTGGGACAGGGGACATACGAGCAGTACTTC. Translating gives CASSLAVGQGTYEQYF. The entire variable domain, with the rest obtained from reference TRBV5-1 and TRBJ2-7, is as follows: KAGVTQTPRYLIKTRGQQVTLSCSPISGHRSVSWYQQTPGQGLQFLFEYFSETQRNKGNFPGRFSGRQFSNSRSEMNVSTLELGDSALYLCASSLAVGQGTYEQYFGPGTRLTVT.